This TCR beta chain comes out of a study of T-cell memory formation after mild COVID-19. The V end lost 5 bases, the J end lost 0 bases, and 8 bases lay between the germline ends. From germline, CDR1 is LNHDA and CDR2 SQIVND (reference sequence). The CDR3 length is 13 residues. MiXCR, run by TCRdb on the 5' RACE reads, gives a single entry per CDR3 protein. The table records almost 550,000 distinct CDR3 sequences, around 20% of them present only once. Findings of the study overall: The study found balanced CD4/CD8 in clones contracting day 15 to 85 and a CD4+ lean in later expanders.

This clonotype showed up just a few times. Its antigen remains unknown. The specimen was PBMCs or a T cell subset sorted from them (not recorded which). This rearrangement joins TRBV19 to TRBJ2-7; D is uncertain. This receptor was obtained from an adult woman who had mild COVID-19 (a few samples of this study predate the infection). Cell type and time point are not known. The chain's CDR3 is CASSPTYSYEQYF. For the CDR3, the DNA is TGTGCCAGTAGTCCGACGTACTCCTACGAGCAGTACTTC. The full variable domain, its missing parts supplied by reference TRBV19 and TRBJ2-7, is DGGITQSPKYLFRKEGQNVTLSCEQNLNHDAMYWYRQDPGQGLRLIYYSQIVNDFQKGDIAEGYSVSREKKESFPLTVTSAQKNPTAFYLCASSPTYSYEQYFGPGTRLTVT.